This TCR beta chain was obtained from a study of blood T cell repertoires in COVID-19. Study information: From the United States, Italy and Spain came samples of acute and convalescent COVID-19. PBMCs, B-cell-depleted T cells, or T cells provided the cDNA or gDNA that made up the material.

Between the trimmed V and J ends, which lost 1 base and 5 bases, there was a span of 8 bases. Germline CDR1 LNHDA, CDR2 SQIVND (reference sequence). CDR3 length equals 13 residues. Original processing notes: Reference gene primer amplification yielded estimated nucleated cell counts. The table came from immunoSEQ multiplex PCR; TCRdb's copy has only in-frame clones and leaves some out. Clone size and the V and J calls come from that table; the DNA yielded D and trimming. The data show 110,000 to 150,000 clones, about 80% seen once. This chain connects TRBV19 to TRBJ1-2; D is unclear. This receptor was obtained from a human donor in a cohort sampled during active COVID-19. Sequences were obtained from peripheral blood. As DNA, the CDR3 is TGTGCCAGTAGTATAGGGGCGGGTTATGGCTACACCTTC. It yields the protein CASSIGAGYGYTF.